This T cell receptor (beta chain) was recovered during a study of a mutant IDH1 vaccine in newly diagnosed glioma. Background on the study: Patients' prior therapy spanned radiotherapy, temozolomide, or both; most underwent both.

Study results and caveats: Evidence of vaccine-induced immune responses was documented in about 93% of patients. Apparently, pseudoprogression bore no relation to changes among the top peripheral T cell clonotypes.

The time point: baseline, week 1 (first vaccination visit). Indicated treatment: pre-vaccination baseline after standard-of-care therapy. Each of the donors came in with new WHO grade 3 or 4 astrocytomas that were IDH1-mutant and ATRX-lost. CDR1 is MNHEY and CDR2 is SVGAGI in the germline V gene. The CDR3 covers 13 residues. Remarks on this clone: The antigen is unknown. A read error may produce the germline difference seen at one junction end.

Assay used: immunoSEQ multiplex PCR; TCRdb lists only in-frame clones, some missing. The sample consists of under 90,000 clones, 75% to 85% of them appearing once. Material: PBMCs, obtained from a glioma patient treated with radiotherapy, temozolomide or both. The sequence was obtained from a man aged 45 to 65 with glioma. V usage is TRBV6-5 and J usage is TRBJ2-1; the D is unclear. CDR3 sequence: CASSYYSNNEQFF. CDR3 coding DNA: TGTGCCAGCAGTTACTACTCCAACAATGAGCAGTTCTTC.